This is a list of T cell receptor beta chains from one sample in a study of cytomegalovirus exposure and HLA in healthy donors. Profiling relied on immunoSEQ multiplex PCR, and the TCRdb table lists in-frame clones only, not all of them. The sample contains approximately 110,000 clones, roughly 69% of which appear only once. The sequencing sample was made of PBMCs. The receptor set was obtained from a man over 45 in good health and CMV-seropositive. CDR3s include the opening cysteine and the closing phenylalanine or tryptophan. D genes are given only for firm matches. Size is omitted from some rows. Given values are once, few, many or a class for expanded clones.

j_call clone_size v_call cdr3_length d_call cdr3_aa cdr3_nt
TRBJ2-1 NA TRBV19 15 TRBD1 CASSMPGQPLTGQFF TGTGCCAGTAGCATGCCGGGACAGCCCCTGACTGGGCAGTTCTTC
TRBJ2-1 NA TRBV10-3 15 TRBD2 CAISGGLAGDNEQFF TGTGCCATCAGTGGGGGACTAGCGGGCGACAATGAGCAGTTCTTC
TRBJ1-1 once TRBV6-5 14 NA CASSYTGSNTEAFF TGTGCCAGCAGTTACACAGGCAGTAACACTGAAGCTTTCTTT
TRBJ2-1 NA TRBV30 11 NA CAWSTGICQFF TGTGCCTGGAGTACCGGGATTTGCCAGTTCTTC
TRBJ2-7 NA TRBV7-9 14 NA CASSSHQGDYEQYF TGTGCCAGCAGCTCCCACCAGGGTGACTACGAGCAGTACTTC
TRBJ1-2 NA TRBV7-3 16 NA CASSLMDGRAGYGYTF TGTGCCAGCAGCTTAATGGACGGCCGGGCGGGGTATGGCTACACCTTC
TRBJ2-3 few TRBV5-1 14 NA CASSLAGDQDTQYF TGCGCCAGCAGCTTGGCAGGGGATCAAGATACGCAGTATTTT
TRBJ2-3 NA TRBV9 14 NA CASSAKRATDTQYF TGTGCCAGCAGCGCCAAGCGAGCGACAGATACGCAGTATTTT
TRBJ1-4 few TRBV4-1 15 TRBD1 CASSQSGTGDEKLFF TGCGCCAGCAGCCAATCCGGGACAGGGGATGAAAAACTGTTTTTT
TRBJ1-2 NA TRBV13 16 TRBD1 CASSFLQGTDLYGYTF TGTGCCAGCAGCTTCCTTCAAGGGACAGACCTCTATGGCTACACCTTC
TRBJ1-6 NA TRBV7-2 15 TRBD1 CASSTRTGRNSPLHF TGTGCCAGCAGCACCAGGACAGGGCGAAATTCACCCCTCCACTTT
TRBJ2-2 NA TRBV5-1 15 NA CASSSQGTNTGELFF TGCGCCAGCAGCTCCCAGGGGACGAACACCGGGGAGCTGTTTTTT
TRBJ1-1 NA TRBV10-3 13 NA CAIAGLVNTEAFF TGTGCCATCGCGGGACTCGTGAACACTGAAGCTTTCTTT
TRBJ2-7 NA TRBV14 17 TRBD2 CASSVSSGRPGSYEQYF TGTGCCAGCAGCGTTTCTAGCGGGAGGCCTGGCTCCTACGAGCAGTACTTC
TRBJ1-4 NA TRBV28 16 NA CASRIPSPSTNEKLFF TGTGCCAGCAGGATCCCATCTCCGAGTACTAATGAAAAACTGTTTTTT
TRBJ2-3 NA TRBV5-6 18 TRBD2 CASSRDRTSGGNTDTQYF TGTGCCAGCAGCCGAGATCGGACTAGCGGGGGAAACACAGATACGCAGTATTTT
TRBJ2-2 NA TRBV5-1 14 TRBD2 CASSFIAGTGELFF TGCGCCAGCAGCTTTATAGCGGGGACCGGGGAGCTGTTTTTT
TRBJ1-2 NA TRBV7-3 17 NA CASSLKVMQDRAYGYTF TGTGCCAGCAGCTTAAAAGTTATGCAGGACAGAGCTTATGGCTACACCTTC
TRBJ1-1 NA TRBV25-1 14 NA CASSEGRGRAEAFF TGTGCCAGCAGTGAGGGCAGGGGTCGGGCTGAAGCTTTCTTT
TRBJ1-1 NA TRBV19 16 TRBD1 CASSPWTGIGNTEAFF TGTGCCAGTAGTCCGTGGACAGGAATTGGGAACACTGAAGCTTTCTTT
TRBJ1-2 few TRBV6-4 17 NA CASSGLDSRTGSYGYTF TGTGCCAGCAGCGGACTGGACTCTAGGACGGGTAGCTATGGCTACACCTTC
TRBJ2-7 once TRBV7-8 19 NA CASSLKRAGNRPNSYEQYF TGTGCCAGCAGCTTAAAAAGGGCAGGGAACCGTCCGAACAGCTACGAGCAGTACTTC
TRBJ1-4 NA TRBV29-1 12 TRBD1 CSVRTGNEKLFF TGCAGCGTTCGGACAGGAAATGAAAAACTGTTTTTT
TRBJ1-6 NA TRBV6-1 15 NA CASSEGQLVNSPLHF TGTGCCAGCAGTGAAGGTCAACTGGTTAATTCACCCCTCCACTTT
TRBJ2-7 once TRBV2 12 TRBD1 CASRDRGPEQYF TGTGCCAGCCGGGACAGGGGGCCCGAGCAGTACTTC
TRBJ1-1 medium-sized TRBV2 13 NA CASSEGPGTQAFF TGTGCCAGCAGTGAGGGACCGGGGACTCAAGCTTTCTTT
TRBJ2-5 NA TRBV6-6 12 NA CASSGSGETQYF TGTGCCAGCAGTGGTAGCGGAGAGACCCAGTACTTC
TRBJ2-3 NA TRBV9 15 TRBD2 CASSLRSGGTDTQYF TGTGCCAGCAGCCTCCGGTCGGGGGGAACAGATACGCAGTATTTT
TRBJ2-1 few TRBV14 20 NA CASSQDLVLEREGGYNEQFF TGTGCCAGCAGCCAAGATCTTGTACTAGAGAGAGAAGGGGGTTACAATGAGCAGTTCTTC
TRBJ2-7 NA TRBV6-5 14 TRBD1 CASSYPRTGAEQYF TGTGCCAGCAGTTACCCAAGGACAGGGGCCGAGCAGTACTTC
TRBJ2-3 NA TRBV13 12 NA CASSPFTDTQYF TGTGCCAGCAGCCCTTTCACAGATACGCAGTATTTT
TRBJ1-1 NA TRBV5-1 14 TRBD1 CASGGQGADTEAFF TGCGCCAGCGGTGGACAGGGGGCGGACACTGAAGCTTTCTTT
TRBJ2-3 NA TRBV2 11 NA CASSGRDTQYF TGTGCCAGCAGTGGGAGGGATACGCAGTATTTT
TRBJ1-5 few TRBV27 15 NA CASSLDGGSNQPQHF TGTGCCAGCAGTTTAGATGGGGGGTCCAATCAGCCCCAGCATTTT
TRBJ1-2 NA TRBV19 17 TRBD1 CASSPRRQGDMNYGYTF TGTGCCAGTAGTCCTCGTCGACAGGGGGATATGAACTATGGCTACACCTTC
TRBJ2-7 NA TRBV28 12 NA CASSSVLYGQYF TGTGCCAGCAGCTCCGTATTGTACGGGCAGTACTTC
TRBJ2-5 NA TRBV2 12 NA CASSEGRETQYF TGTGCCAGCAGTGAAGGCCGGGAGACCCAGTACTTC
TRBJ1-1 NA TRBV19 15 NA CASSKGHAGGTEAFF TGTGCCAGTAGTAAGGGCCACGCGGGGGGGACTGAAGCTTTCTTT
TRBJ2-4 NA TRBV13 18 TRBD1 CASSLGLSTGGAKNIQYF TGTGCCAGCAGCTTAGGCCTGTCGACAGGGGGAGCCAAAAACATTCAGTACTTC